What follows are 20 T cell receptor beta chains derived from one specimen sequenced in a study of T cell repertoires in cytomegalovirus infection. TCRdb reanalysed the reads using MiXCR and keeps one entry per CDR3 protein. The data show 150,000 to 200,000 distinct CDR3 sequences, approximately 19% seen once. Sample: PBMCs. Receptors originate from a human donor in good health (CMV status not recorded). Some clones in this sample may be carry-over from other donors' samples.

The rearrangement links TRBV6-5 to TRBJ1-1; D is undetermined. In germline, CDR1 is MNHEY, CDR2 SVGAGI. CDR3 length: 15 residues. Trimming removed 5 bases at V and 0 bases at J, with 13 bases between. CDR3 in amino acids: CASSLQEPLNTEAFF. The CDR3 coding sequence is TGTGCCAGCAGTCTTCAGGAGCCCCTGAACACTGAAGCTTTCTTT.

The sample holds many counts of this clonotype. The chain combines TRBV7-9 with TRBJ1-6; no reliable D call. Trimming shortened V by 10 bases and J by 0 bases, and 7 bases separated the two germline ends. The germline V gene has CDR1 SEHNR and CDR2 FQNEAQ (reference sequence). The CDR3 extends over 13 amino acids. The CDR3 region has the DNA TGTGCCACCGCGAGCTCCTATAATTCACCCCTCCACTTT. Translating it yields CATASSYNSPLHF.

The chain has TRBV13 and TRBJ2-7; D tentatively fits TRBD1 or TRBD2 (5 bases each). The CDR3 has 12 amino acids. Per germline, CDR1 PRHDT and CDR2 FYEKMQ (reference sequence). Trimming shortened V by 5 bases and J by 7 bases, and 12 bases separated the two germline ends. The CDR3 DNA is TGTGCCAGCAGCCTGGCTTGGGGGGAGCAGTACTTC. Its translation: CASSLAWGEQYF.

V gene TRBV7-2 combines with J gene TRBJ2-1; TRBD2 matches 7 bases. This CDR3 region has 20 residues. J lost 7 bases, V lost 1 base, and 22 bases had no gene match. The germline V gene encodes CDR1 SGHTA and CDR2 FQGNSA. The DNA of the CDR3 is TGTGCCAGCAGCTTAGATTTTGCGAGCGGGAACATACCCGGAGATAATGAGCAGTTCTTC. Protein sequence: CASSLDFASGNIPGDNEQFF.

This rearrangement joins TRBV10-3 to TRBJ2-1; D possibly corresponds to TRBD2 (7 bases). CDR1 is ENHRY and CDR2 is SYGVKD in the germline V gene. The CDR3 is 13 residues long. Trimming left V 8 bases short and J 4 bases short, with 12 bases between. CDR3 protein: CAIRGDMYNEQFF. Here the CDR3 DNA reads TGTGCCATCCGGGGGGACATGTACAATGAGCAGTTCTTC.

For this clonotype: With a much larger clone just one base away, this may be a read error. V is TRBV12-3 or TRBV12-4 and J is TRBJ1-1; weak D call: TRBD1 (6 bases). The CDR3 runs 17 residues. V was shortened by 2 bases and J by 1 base, with 17 bases between the two germline ends. CDR3 sequence reads: CASSLYRDKGKNTEAFF. The CDR3 DNA reads as TGTGCCAGCAGTTTATATCGGGACAAGGGGAAGAACACTGAAGCTTTCTTT.

This clonotype has only one observation. This chain joins TRBV29-1 and TRBJ1-1; D unclear. Germline lookup yields CDR1 SQVTM and CDR2 ANQGSEA. The CDR3 is 12 residues long. Between the trimmed V and J ends, which lost 7 bases and 5 bases, there was a span of 14 bases. The CDR3 region is CSGSFGVTEAFF. CDR3 nucleotide sequence: TGCAGCGGATCATTTGGGGTGACTGAAGCTTTCTTT.

The genes are TRBV24-1 and TRBJ1-5; 7 bases are shared with TRBD1. The CDR3 sequence is 15 residues long. Trimming took 2 bases from V and 6 from J; bases not matched to a gene: 6. Germline V gives CDR1 KGHDR, CDR2 SFDVKD. The CDR3 region has the DNA TGTGCCACCAGTGATTCACGGCAGGGGGGTCAGCCCCAGCATTTT. This codes for CATSDSRQGGQPQHF.

The chain carries TRBV5-1 and TRBJ2-5, with 9 bases fitting TRBD1. In germline, CDR1 is SGHRS, CDR2 YFSETQ. J gave up 5 bases and V 5 bases, and 7 bases lay outside the gene matches. The CDR3 has 14 residues. CDR3: CASSQQGAQETQYF. DNA of the CDR3: TGCGCCAGCAGTCAACAGGGGGCCCAGGAGACCCAGTACTTC.

This clonotype came up a few times. The chain couples TRBV28 to TRBJ2-3; 10 positions match TRBD2. V lost 4 bases to trimming and J lost 3 bases; unmatched junction nucleotides: 10. The CDR3 is 17 amino acids. Germline values: CDR1 MDHEN, CDR2 SYDVKM. CDR3 coding DNA: TGTGCCAGCAGTTCCCCCTCCCGACTAGCGGGTACAGATACGCAGTATTTT. This translates into CASSSPSRLAGTDTQYF.

This clonotype was counted only a few times. The rearrangement uses TRBV11-2 and TRBJ2-1; TRBD2 matches at 8 bases. Trimming at V came to 8 bases and at J to 3 bases, leaving 3 bases not matched to a gene. The length of the CDR3 is 13 residues. CDR1 and CDR2 (germline): SGHAT, FQNNGV. In nucleotides, the CDR3 is TGTGCCAGCGGGCTAGCGGGCTACAATGAGCAGTTCTTC. Its translation: CASGLAGYNEQFF.

This clonotype was recorded at least ten times. The chain employs TRBV7-2 and TRBJ2-5, with TRBD2 matching 7 bases. V lost 6 bases and J lost 5; bases outside the gene matches: 3. The germline CDR1 and CDR2 sequences are SGHTA and FQGNSA. There are 12 residues in the CDR3. The CDR3, as DNA: TGTGCCAGCAGAGCGGGAACGGAGACCCAGTACTTC. Its translation is CASRAGTETQYF.

This chain links TRBV15 with TRBJ2-1; 10 nucleotides line up with TRBD2. Trimming cost V 0 bases and J 7 bases; bases outside gene matches: 12. Germline V gene data show CDR1 as LNHNV and CDR2 as YYDKDF (reference sequence). The CDR3 runs to 18 residues. CDR3 residues: CATSRDRGLAGEENEQFF. The CDR3 DNA reads TGTGCCACCAGCAGAGATCGGGGTCTAGCGGGAGAGGAGAATGAGCAGTTCTTC.

A few counts support this clonotype. The gene calls are TRBV12-3 or TRBV12-4 and TRBJ2-1, with 9 bases matching TRBD2. With V trimmed by 0 bases and J by 3 bases, 6 bases remained unmatched. The CDR3 is 17 residues long. The CDR3 nucleotides are TGTGCCAGCAGTTTAGCGGCGGGTAGCGGGGGCTACAATGAGCAGTTCTTC. Translating it yields CASSLAAGSGGYNEQFF.

The J gene is TRBJ1-2, the V gene TRBV28; weak D call: TRBD1 (5 bases). This CDR3 is built from 16 residues. V lost 6 bases, J lost 2 bases, and 19 bases lay in between. CDR1 and CDR2 from the germline V gene are MDHEN and SYDVKM. The CDR3 here is CASSPTWGRWNYGYTF. CDR3 DNA sequence: TGTGCCAGCAGCCCGACCTGGGGACGGTGGAACTATGGCTACACCTTC.

The chain is built from TRBV6-2 or TRBV6-3 and TRBJ2-7; D is unclear. This CDR3 contains 14 residues. Germline V CDR1 and CDR2: MNHEY, SVGEGT. Trimming left V 2 bases short and J 2 bases short, with 10 bases between. The CDR3 protein is CASSYRGPTYEQYF. The CDR3 DNA reads as TGTGCCAGCAGTTACAGAGGTCCGACCTACGAGCAGTACTTC.

This clonotype occurred a few times. The chain has TRBV29-1 and TRBJ2-1; a possible D gene is TRBD2 (5 bases). V was clipped by 2 bases and J by 7 bases, with 18 bases between them. This CDR3 region has 15 residues. CDR1 is SQVTM, CDR2 ANQGSEA, per germline. For the CDR3, the DNA is TGCAGCGTTGAAACCGGGAAGCAATTAAGAAATGAGCAGTTCTTC. It specifies CSVETGKQLRNEQFF.

This clonotype was seen more than once but under ten times. This sequence joins TRBV6-5 and TRBJ2-6; no firm D call. V was pared by 3 bases and J by 2 bases, with 14 bases between. Looked up from germline, CDR1 is MNHEY and CDR2 is SVGAGI. The CDR3 consists of 17 residues. This CDR3 is CASSYGIGLPGANVLTF. Written as DNA, the CDR3 is TGTGCCAGCAGTTATGGGATCGGCCTTCCTGGGGCCAACGTCCTGACTTTC.

As regards this clonotype: This may stem from a read error, because a much larger clone lies one nucleotide away. The chain combines TRBV7-2 with TRBJ2-3; a weak D match, TRBD2 (5 bases). The CDR3 consists of 15 residues. Per germline, CDR1 SGHTA and CDR2 FQGNSA. Trimming took 1 base from V and 2 from J, leaving 10 bases between them. Written as DNA, the CDR3 is TGTGCCAGCAGCTTAGAGCTAGCCCCCACAGATACGCAGTATTTT. Translation gives CASSLELAPTDTQYF.

This clonotype was observed at least ten times. This chain links TRBV3-1 with TRBJ1-3; D remains unclear. Germline lookup yields CDR1 LGHDT and CDR2 YNNKEL (reference sequence). The CDR3 length is 16 residues. V was clipped by 1 base and J by 2 bases, with 12 bases between them. CDR3 sequence (DNA): TGTGCCAGCAGCCAAGGACAAAGTATTGCTGGAAACACCATATATTTT. Its translation: CASSQGQSIAGNTIYF.